Given below is one T cell receptor beta chain in context. Antigen specificity is unknown. TCRdb reprocessed the reads with MiXCR, giving one entry per CDR3 protein. Of about 140,000 distinct CDR3 sequences detected, around 30% appear once; the ten largest clones hold 52%. The CDR3 covers 12 residues. V was trimmed by 2 bases and J by 10 bases, leaving 9 bases between them. The data stem from a study of T cell repertoires in cytomegalovirus infection. This chain links TRBV12-3 or TRBV12-4 with TRBJ2-1; tentatively, D is TRBD2 (5 bases). Source: CD8+ T cells from cultured PBMCs, taken from culture after CMV antigen stimulation. The clonotype originates from a human donor in good health (CMV status not recorded). Some clones in this sample may be carry-over from other donors' samples. The CDR3 DNA reads TGTGCCAGCAGTTTATCCCGCGGGGAGCAGTTCTTC. This gives the protein CASSLSRGEQFF.